This TCR beta chain stems from a study of T cells in tuberculosis. Study-wide points: Cases with active tuberculosis were adults, while controls were adolescents. A GMM-specific repertoire classifier reached roughly 87% accuracy, AUROC about 0.9.

Adolescents were screened for latent TB by skin test and IGRA. Only in-frame clones appear in the TCRdb table, and some are missing; sequencing was by immunoSEQ multiplex PCR. The profile shows some 29,000 clones, around 90% of them singletons. Remarks on this clone: Its matching antigen is unknown.

Germline V gene sequence: CDR1 SNHLY, CDR2 FYNNEI. CDR3 length equals 15 residues. Trimming took 6 bases from V and 7 from J, leaving 19 bases between them. Source material: PBMCs. The TCR originated in a donor aged 10 to 29 with latent tuberculosis or without tuberculosis infection. This chain links TRBV2 with TRBJ2-1, with D possibly TRBD2 on 7 matching bases. The CDR3: CASRPRGATRNEQFF. The CDR3 nucleotides are TGTGCCAGCAGACCCCGGGGGGCCACGAGAAATGAGCAGTTCTTC.